This entry describes one TCR beta chain. No antigen is known for it. The data derive from a study of T cell responses to AZD1222 COVID-19 vaccine. Study-wide findings and caveats: Among those given AZD1222, only 6 or 7 were seropositive at baseline.

Here immunoSEQ multiplex PCR was the method, and the copy in TCRdb shows in-frame clones only, minus some. This repertoire shows approximately 100,000 clones, approximately 92% found once; its top ten account for 1.2%. The input for sequencing was peripheral blood, taken on day 0 of AZD1222 vaccination. This clonotype originated in an adult in good health.

The CDR3 DNA is TGCGCCAGCAGCTTGGCAGGGGACCCTAGCAATCAGCCCCAGCATTTT. Amino acid sequence: CASSLAGDPSNQPQHF. J is TRBJ1-5 and V is TRBV5-1; tentatively, D is TRBD1 (6 bases). The CDR3 runs to 16 residues. Germline CDR1 SGHRS, CDR2 YFSETQ. Trimming shortened V by 0 bases and J by 0 bases, and 10 bases separated the two germline ends. Complete variable domain (other parts from reference TRBV5-1 and TRBJ1-5): KAGVTQTPRYLIKTRGQQVTLSCSPISGHRSVSWYQQTPGQGLQFLFEYFSETQRNKGNFPGRFSGRQFSNSRSEMNVSTLELGDSALYLCASSLAGDPSNQPQHFGDGTRLSIL.